This TCR beta chain was documented in a study of blood T cell repertoires in COVID-19. Turning to the study itself: Whether acute or convalescent, the COVID-19 samples came from the United States, Italy and Spain.

Authors' analysis steps: Reference gene primer amplification gave estimated nucleated cell counts. Measured with immunoSEQ multiplex PCR; TCRdb has only the in-frame clones, and not every one. V and J calls and clone size are those listed in that table; D and trimming were worked out from the DNA. The sample yields 84,000 or so clones, more than 60% seen once. This CDR3 has 16 amino acids. Germline V CDR1 and CDR2: SNHLY, FYNNEI. Trimming removed 4 bases at V and 2 bases at J, with 18 bases between. This clonotype originated in a man aged 65 to 85 with acute or convalescent COVID-19. What was sequenced was peripheral blood. The chain has TRBV2 and TRBJ2-7; possible D gene TRBD1, 6 bases. CDR3 loop: CASSAGPAGAAYEQYF. In DNA form, the CDR3 reads TGTGCCAGCAGTGCGGGGCCAGCAGGGGCGGCCTACGAGCAGTACTTC.